Each of the 32 T cell receptor beta chains below was sequenced from the same sample in a study of cytomegalovirus exposure and HLA in healthy donors. 13 Jbeta primers and 60 Vbeta primers were used for the PCR. This table comes from immunoSEQ multiplex PCR, and its TCRdb copy is limited to in-frame clones, with some not included. Among around 260,000 clones listed, about four fifths were seen once. The sample comprised PBMCs. The receptors stem from a girl aged 2 to 10 in good health and CMV-seronegative.

The chain uses TRBV5-1 and TRBJ2-3, with 9 bases matching TRBD1. This CDR3 spans 15 amino acids. In germline, CDR1 is SGHRS, CDR2 YFSETQ. With V trimmed by 2 bases and J by 3 bases, 4 bases remained unmatched. Here the CDR3 reads CASSLQGATTDTQYF. Written as DNA, the CDR3 is TGCGCCAGCAGCTTACAGGGGGCCACTACAGATACGCAGTATTTT.

The DNA of the CDR3 is TGTGCCAGTAGTCTATTCGACAGGGGTGGTTACAATGAGCAGTTCTTC. Residues: CASSLFDRGGYNEQFF. The rearrangement uses TRBV19 and TRBJ2-1; 8 nucleotides agree with TRBD1. CDR3 length: 16 amino acids. Germline values: CDR1 LNHDA, CDR2 SQIVND (reference sequence). J lost 4 bases, V lost 5 bases, and 10 bases had no gene match.

The chain employs TRBV19 and TRBJ2-3; no firm D call. Germline V gives CDR1 LNHDA, CDR2 SQIVND (reference sequence). Trimming stripped 3 bases from V and 2 bases from J, with 6 bases between. The CDR3 has 13 amino acids. CDR3 sequence: CASSIPVTDTQYF. The CDR3 nucleotides read TGTGCCAGTAGTATTCCGGTCACAGATACGCAGTATTTT.

This clone came up once. This chain links TRBV7-6 with TRBJ2-7; maybe TRBD1 (6 bases). Germline loops: CDR1 SGHVS, CDR2 FNYEAQ. The CDR3 is made up of 15 amino acids. V lost 6 bases to trimming and J lost 0 bases, with 15 bases between them. CDR3 region: CASREYRASSYEQYF. As DNA, the CDR3 is TGTGCCAGCAGGGAATACAGGGCTAGCTCCTACGAGCAGTACTTC. Drawing the rest from reference TRBV7-6 and TRBJ2-7, the complete variable domain is GAGVSQSPRYKVTKRGQDVALRCDPISGHVSLYWYRQALGQGPEFLTYFNYEAQQDKSGLPNDRFSAERPEGSISTLTIQRTEQRDSAMYRCASREYRASSYEQYFGPGTRLTVT.

The rearrangement uses TRBV11-3 and TRBJ2-1; D ambiguous. The V end lost 3 bases, the J end lost 5 bases, and 5 bases lay between the germline ends. This CDR3 contains 12 residues. The germline V gene encodes CDR1 SGHNT and CDR2 YENEEA. DNA for the CDR3: TGTGCCAGCAGCTTTAATAACAATGAGCAGTTCTTC. This codes for CASSFNNNEQFF.

The genes are TRBV9 and TRBJ2-3; D is unclear. The CDR3 contains 14 residues. The V gene's germline CDR1 is SGDLS and CDR2 YYNGEE. Deletions cut 0 bases from V and 2 bases from J, with 7 bases between. CDR3: CASSVAHTTDTQYF. The CDR3 nucleotides read TGTGCCAGCAGCGTAGCCCACACCACAGATACGCAGTATTTT. The whole variable domain, remainder taken from reference TRBV9 and TRBJ2-3, is DSGVTQTPKHLITATGQRVTLRCSPRSGDLSVYWYQQSLDQGLQFLIQYYNGEERAKGNILERFSAQQFPDLHSELNLSSLELGDSALYFCASSVAHTTDTQYFGPGTRLTVL.

The V call is TRBV13, the J call TRBJ2-7; D is perhaps TRBD1 (6 bases). Between the trimmed V and J ends, which lost 5 bases and 3 bases, there was a span of 20 bases. CDR1 and CDR2 (germline): PRHDT, FYEKMQ (reference sequence). This CDR3 contains 16 residues. The CDR3 coding sequence is TGTGCCAGCAGCGGAACAGGGAAAGGAACTTACTACGAGCAGTACTTC. It is translated as CASSGTGKGTYYEQYF. Drawing the rest from reference TRBV13 and TRBJ2-7, the complete variable domain is AAGVIQSPRHLIKEKRETATLKCYPIPRHDTVYWYQQGPGQDPQFLISFYEKMQSDKGSIPDRFSAQQFSDYHSELNMSSLELGDSALYFCASSGTGKGTYYEQYFGPGTRLTVT.

V usage is TRBV6-5 and J usage is TRBJ2-7; D perhaps matches TRBD2 (5 bases). The CDR3 is made up of 12 amino acids. Germline CDR1 reads MNHEY; CDR2 reads SVGAGI. V was cut by 6 bases and J by 3 bases, with 9 bases left in between. The CDR3 sequence: CASSPRGYEQYF. CDR3 in DNA: TGTGCCAGCAGCCCCCGGGGCTACGAGCAGTACTTC.

The chain employs TRBV5-1 and TRBJ2-7; 9 bases line up with TRBD2. This CDR3 comprises 20 residues. The V gene end was trimmed by 4 bases and the J gene end by 6 bases; junction bases not matched to a gene: 26. Germline V gene lookup returns CDR1 SGHRS and CDR2 YFSETQ. Here the CDR3 DNA reads TGCGCCAGCAGCCTACTATATGCAGCGGGAGGCGCGGGGGAACAAGGCGAGCAGTACTTC. Amino acids: CASSLLYAAGGAGEQGEQYF.

The V gene is TRBV5-1, the J gene TRBJ2-7; a possible D gene is TRBD1 (6 bases). The CDR3 covers 14 residues. V dropped 5 bases and J dropped 7 bases, with 19 bases sitting between them. The germline CDR1 and CDR2 sequences are SGHRS and YFSETQ. This chain's CDR3 is CASRLAIQGWEQYF. CDR3 DNA sequence: TGCGCCAGCAGACTTGCCATACAGGGTTGGGAGCAGTACTTC.

This clone was observed a handful of times. The DNA for the CDR3 is TGTGCCAGCAGCCAAGGAGAGGGGGTCTACTTC. It encodes CASSQGEGVYF. The genes are TRBV14 and TRBJ2-7; D is possibly TRBD1 (6 bases). Germline CDR1 SGHDN, CDR2 FVKESK. Trimming cost V 1 base and J 13 bases, with 11 bases left between them. The CDR3 has 11 residues.

The gene calls are TRBV4-2 and TRBJ2-1; 7 positions agree with TRBD2. There are 16 residues in the CDR3. The trim removed 1 base at V and 2 bases at J, leaving 5 bases unmatched. The germline V gene has CDR1 LGHNA and CDR2 YNFKEQ. The CDR3, as DNA: TGTGCCAGCAGCCAAGCCTTGGGGGGGGCCTACAATGAGCAGTTCTTC. Translation gives CASSQALGGAYNEQFF.

The chain links TRBV6-6 to TRBJ1-1; possible D gene TRBD1, 5 bases. The CDR3 has 15 amino acids. The V and J ends lost 5 bases and 0 bases respectively, with 13 bases between them. Germline CDR1 is MNHNY and CDR2 is SVGAGI (reference sequence). DNA for the CDR3: TGTGCCAGCAGTACCTCCAGGGCCATGAACACTGAAGCTTTCTTT. Its protein is CASSTSRAMNTEAFF.

The chain combines TRBV18 with TRBJ2-7; 7 positions match TRBD1. V gave up 2 bases and J gave up 1 base; unmatched junction bases: 5. This CDR3 has 15 amino acids. Germline V gives CDR1 KGHSH, CDR2 LQKENI. CDR3 region: CASSPTRGRSYEQYF. The CDR3 coding sequence is TGTGCCAGCTCACCAACGAGGGGGCGGTCCTACGAGCAGTACTTC.

On this clone: This specimen includes other DNA sequences encoding the same CDR3. The rearrangement joins TRBV6-1 to TRBJ1-5, with a possible D match to TRBD1 (6 bases). V lost 4 bases, J lost 1 base, and 20 bases lay in between. This CDR3 contains 18 residues. Germline loops: CDR1 MNHNS, CDR2 SASEGT. This chain's CDR3 is CASSGPLLGGQSNQPQHF. The CDR3 DNA follows: TGTGCCAGCAGTGGGCCCTTGTTGGGGGGGCAGAGCAATCAGCCCCAGCATTTT.

J is TRBJ2-5 and V is TRBV4-1, with 9 bases lining up with TRBD1. This CDR3 contains 16 residues. The V gene's germline CDR1 is MGHRA and CDR2 YSYEKL. J gave up 11 bases and V 2 bases, and 15 bases lay outside the gene matches. The CDR3 is CASSQKGAGTGSVQYF. CDR3 nucleotides: TGCGCCAGCAGCCAAAAAGGGGCCGGGACAGGGTCGGTGCAGTACTTC.

This clone appeared a single time. V is TRBV5-1 and J is TRBJ2-7, with 11 bases fitting TRBD2. Germline CDR1 is SGHRS and CDR2 is YFSETQ. The CDR3 length is 16 residues. With 4 bases clipped from V and 0 bases from J, the junction kept 6 bases outside the gene matches. The CDR3 protein is CASSQGTSGFSYEQYF. CDR3 in DNA: TGCGCCAGCAGCCAGGGGACTAGCGGCTTCTCCTACGAGCAGTACTTC.

The chain links TRBV5-1 to TRBJ2-3; TRBD2 matches at 12 bases. This CDR3 contains 16 residues. The V gene end was trimmed by 0 bases and the J gene end by 2 bases; junction bases not matched to a gene: 1. Looked up from germline, CDR1 is SGHRS and CDR2 is YFSETQ. DNA for the CDR3: TGCGCCAGCAGCTTGGCTAGCGGGAGGGTCACAGATACGCAGTATTTT. Its protein product is CASSLASGRVTDTQYF.

This clone was counted only a few times. The DNA for the CDR3 is TGCGCCAGCAGCGACGACAGGGGACCCTACGAGCAGTACTTC. Amino acids: CASSDDRGPYEQYF. V gene TRBV5-1 combines with J gene TRBJ2-5; the match to TRBD1 covers 8 bases. The J call is in doubt because the DNA end fits TRBJ2-7 better. Looked up from germline, CDR1 is SGHRS and CDR2 is YFSETQ. This CDR3 has 14 amino acids.

This clone was seen just once. The chain employs TRBV11-2 and TRBJ2-1, with 9 nucleotides matching TRBD2. The V gene's germline CDR1 is SGHAT and CDR2 FQNNGV. The J segment lost 9 bases and the V segment lost 0 bases, leaving 12 bases of the junction unmatched. The CDR3 is made up of 17 amino acids. The CDR3 loop is CASSLDLAGGPDSEQFF. The CDR3 nucleotides are TGTGCCAGCAGCTTAGATTTGGCGGGGGGGCCGGATTCTGAGCAGTTCTTC. Full variable domain (outside the CDR3, taken from reference TRBV11-2 and TRBJ2-1): EAGVAQSPRYKIIEKRQSVAFWCNPISGHATLYWYQQILGQGPKLLIQFQNNGVVDDSQLPKDRFSAERLKGVDSTLKIQPAKLEDSAVYLCASSLDLAGGPDSEQFFGPGTRLTVL.

The chain has TRBV11-2 and TRBJ2-3; 7 nucleotides line up with TRBD1. There are 16 residues in the CDR3. The germline CDR1 and CDR2 sequences are SGHAT and FQNNGV. V dropped 1 base and J dropped 1; count of bases not matched to a gene: 5. The DNA of the CDR3 is TGTGCCAGCAGCTTAGTTTCAGGACAGGGCACAGATACGCAGTATTTT. Translation: CASSLVSGQGTDTQYF.

The V gene is TRBV19, the J gene TRBJ2-5; D gene uncertain. The V gene's germline CDR1 is LNHDA and CDR2 SQIVND (reference sequence). The CDR3 spans 13 residues. V lost 7 bases and J 7 bases, leaving 16 bases between the germline ends. Written as DNA, the CDR3 is TGTGCCAGTAAAGGTGACCCCAGGCGGACCCAGTACTTC. It yields the protein CASKGDPRRTQYF.

The chain uses TRBV10-3 and TRBJ1-5, with D perhaps TRBD1 (6 bases). Trimming left V 0 bases short and J 1 base short, with 10 bases between. CDR3 length: 16 amino acids. Germline CDR1 and CDR2: ENHRY and SYGVKD. CDR3 loop: CAISESGGASNQPQHF. CDR3 coding DNA: TGTGCCATCAGTGAGTCGGGGGGGGCCAGCAATCAGCCCCAGCATTTT.

CDR3 nucleotides: TGTGCCAGCAGCCCCAGGGGACCAAACACCATATATTTT. Its translation: CASSPRGPNTIYF. V is TRBV21-1 and J is TRBJ1-3; the D call of TRBD1 is as the table states it, not checked on the DNA. TRBV21-1 represents a pseudogene. The CDR3 is 13 amino acids.

The J gene is TRBJ2-5, the V gene TRBV6-1; 9 nucleotides line up with TRBD2. Germline trimming cut 6 bases from V and 4 bases from J; bases unmatched to any gene: 9. CDR3 length equals 15 residues. Germline loops: CDR1 MNHNS, CDR2 SASEGT. For the CDR3, the DNA is TGTGCCAGCAGGTGGCCTAGCGGGATAAGAGAGACCCAGTACTTC. It translates to CASRWPSGIRETQYF.

The CDR3 DNA is TGTGCCAGCAGTTTTGGAGGGTCCTATGGCTACACCTTC. It translates to CASSFGGSYGYTF. The rearrangement links TRBV28 to TRBJ1-2, with D uncertain. Trimming left V 3 bases short and J 4 bases short, with 9 bases between. The germline gives CDR1 MDHEN, CDR2 SYDVKM. CDR3 size: 13 residues.

The chain joins TRBV2 to TRBJ2-1; D gene ambiguous. The CDR3 spans 16 residues. Germline CDR1 reads SNHLY; CDR2 reads FYNNEI. Deletions cut 3 bases from V and 9 bases from J, with 21 bases between. CDR3 DNA: TGTGCCAGCAGTGACCCTTTCATGTATTTGCGCCGTGAGCAGTTCTTC. Translated: CASSDPFMYLRREQFF. Full variable domain (rest looked up from reference TRBV2 and TRBJ2-1): EPEVTQTPSHQVTQMGQEVILRCVPISNHLYFYWYRQILGQKVEFLVSFYNNEISEKSEIFDDQFSVERPDGSNFTLKIRSTKLEDSAMYFCASSDPFMYLRREQFFGPGTRLTVL.

The rearrangement uses TRBV12-5 and TRBJ2-1, with 10 nucleotides matching TRBD2. V dropped 7 bases and J dropped 7; count of bases not matched to a gene: 7. The CDR3 covers 14 residues. Germline lookup yields CDR1 LGHNT and CDR2 FRNRAP. The CDR3 DNA is TGTGCTAGTGCCGGGACTAGCGCTTTTAATGAGCAGTTCTTC. Its protein is CASAGTSAFNEQFF.

J is TRBJ2-7 and V is TRBV11-2, with TRBD2 matching over 9 bases. This CDR3 contains 15 residues. V lost 3 bases to trimming and J lost 1 base; unmatched junction nucleotides: 4. Germline V gene lookup returns CDR1 SGHAT and CDR2 FQNNGV. This chain's CDR3 is CASSFTSGSSYEQYF. CDR3 nucleotides: TGTGCCAGCAGCTTTACTAGCGGGTCTTCCTACGAGCAGTACTTC.

This chain connects TRBV5-1 to TRBJ2-7; TRBD1 aligns across 8 bases. This CDR3 region has 16 residues. The ends lost 1 base at V and 1 base at J; junction bases unmatched: 7. The germline V gene encodes CDR1 SGHRS and CDR2 YFSETQ. CDR3 bases: TGCGCCAGCAGCTTGAATCCCGGGACAGGTTCCTACGAGCAGTACTTC. Encoded protein: CASSLNPGTGSYEQYF.

The genes are TRBV9 and TRBJ2-1, with 10 bases lining up with TRBD2. The CDR3 length is 18 residues. Germline CDR1 SGDLS, CDR2 YYNGEE. V shed 7 bases and J 0 bases; nucleotides not matched to a gene: 13. CDR3 residues: CASGGGLAGASSYNEQFF. The CDR3 bases are TGTGCCAGCGGAGGTGGGCTAGCGGGGGCCAGCTCCTACAATGAGCAGTTCTTC.

The chain is built from TRBV11-3 and TRBJ2-1; D may be TRBD2 (6 bases). Germline loops: CDR1 SGHNT, CDR2 YENEEA. V was shortened by 3 bases and J by 7 bases, with 10 bases between the two germline ends. The CDR3 length is 13 residues. Here the CDR3 reads CASSLIAENEQFF. For the CDR3, the DNA is TGTGCCAGCAGCTTGATAGCGGAAAATGAGCAGTTCTTC. The whole variable domain, remainder taken from reference TRBV11-3 and TRBJ2-1, is EAGVVQSPRYKIIEKKQPVAFWCNPISGHNTLYWYLQNLGQGPELLIRYENEEAVDDSQLPKDRFSAERLKGVDSTLKIQPAELGDSAVYLCASSLIAENEQFFGPGTRLTVL.